This is a list of T cell receptor beta chains from one sample in a study of human versus mouse CDR3 diversity and MHC coevolution. The data were produced by immunoSEQ multiplex PCR, yet TCRdb's version contains in-frame clones alone and is incomplete. The data contain 55,000 to 65,000 clones, about 93% of them singletons. Material: naive CD4+ T cells from blood. These receptors were collected from a person in their sixties in good health. CDR3s include the opening cysteine and the closing phenylalanine or tryptophan. D genes are given only for firm matches. Size tells how often a clone was seen (once, few, many) or the class of an expanded clone, and some rows leave it out.

TRBJ2-7 14 TRBV6-1 NA TRBD2 TGTGCCAGCAGTGACATGCGGGAGGTCTACGAGCAGTACTTC CASSDMREVYEQYF
TRBJ1-4 15 TRBV5-8 NA NA TGTGCCAGCAGCTTCGCCGCCAGGGCATTTGAAAAACTGTTTTTT CASSFAARAFEKLFF
TRBJ1-4 14 TRBV7-7 NA TRBD1 TGTGCCAGCAGCCCAGGGACAGCTAATGAAAAACTGTTTTTT CASSPGTANEKLFF
TRBJ1-4 15 TRBV7-9 few TRBD1 TGTGCCAGCAGCGCAGGGGGCGCAACTAATGAAAAACTGTTTTTT CASSAGGATNEKLFF
TRBJ2-7 15 TRBV10-2 NA NA TGCGCCAGCAGTGATCTGGCAGACAGCTCCTACGAGCAGTACTTC CASSDLADSSYEQYF
TRBJ2-1 14 TRBV9 NA TRBD2 TGTGCCAGCAGCGTAACTAGCGATAGCAATGAGCAGTTCTTC CASSVTSDSNEQFF
TRBJ2-1 14 TRBV11-2 NA NA TGTGCCAGCAGCTTAGGACAGAATAACCATGAGCAGTTCTTC CASSLGQNNHEQFF
TRBJ1-4 13 TRBV5-4 NA TRBD1 TGTGCCGGGGGGACAGGGTTTAATGAAAAACTGTTTTTT CAGGTGFNEKLFF
TRBJ1-2 17 TRBV7-9 NA TRBD1 TGTGCCAGCAACCCGTTACCCGGACAGGGGAACCTCTATGGCTACACCTTC CASNPLPGQGNLYGYTF
TRBJ2-2 16 TRBV7-3 NA NA TGTGCCAGCAGCCCCCACAGCAGTCCAAACACCGGGGAGCTGTTTTTT CASSPHSSPNTGELFF
TRBJ2-7 12 TRBV9 NA NA TGTGCCAGCGGGCGGTCCGGGAACGAGCAGTACTTC CASGRSGNEQYF
TRBJ2-7 15 TRBV10-3 NA TRBD2 TGTGCCATCAGTGAGTGGGCTAGCGGGAGCTACGAGCAGTACTTC CAISEWASGSYEQYF
TRBJ1-3 16 TRBV7-9 NA TRBD1 TGTGCCAGCAGCCACCGCTCCGGGACAGGGGGAAACACCATATATTTT CASSHRSGTGGNTIYF
TRBJ2-7 14 TRBV5-4 NA TRBD1 TGTGCCAGCAGATCGACAGGGGGCTCCTACGAGCAGTACTTC CASRSTGGSYEQYF
TRBJ1-4 16 TRBV6-6 NA NA TGTGCCAGCAGTTCGGACAATCTAGGGACTAATGAAAAACTGTTTTTT CASSSDNLGTNEKLFF
TRBJ2-1 16 TRBV7-9 NA TRBD2 TGTGCCAGCAGCCCCTGGACGGGGGGTGACTACAATGAGCAGTTCTTC CASSPWTGGDYNEQFF
TRBJ2-6 20 TRBV18 NA TRBD2 TGTGCCAGCTCACCATACGCGGTAGCGGGCTCTAGCTCTGGGGCCAACGTCCTGACTTTC CASSPYAVAGSSSGANVLTF
TRBJ1-6 16 TRBV5-1 NA TRBD1 TGCGCCAGCAGCTCCACGGGGACAGCGTATAATTCACCCCTCCACTTT CASSSTGTAYNSPLHF
TRBJ2-7 14 TRBV7-2 NA TRBD1 TGTGCCAGCAGCACCCGACAGGGATCCTACGAGCAGTACTTC CASSTRQGSYEQYF
TRBJ2-3 14 TRBV14 NA NA TGTGCCAGCAGCCAAGTCGGAGTATCAGAATCGCAGTATTTT CASSQVGVSESQYF
TRBJ1-1 14 TRBV11-3 NA NA TGTGCCAGCAGCTTAACAGGCCCGAACACTGAAGCTTTCTTT CASSLTGPNTEAFF
TRBJ2-5 12 TRBV5-1 NA NA TGCGCCAGCAGCTCCAACAAAGAGACCCAGTACTTC CASSSNKETQYF
TRBJ2-7 14 TRBV25-1 once NA TGTGCCAGCAGTGAAGGCAGGGCCCCCTACGAGCAGTACTTC CASSEGRAPYEQYF
TRBJ2-3 18 TRBV4-1 NA NA TGCGCCAGCAGCCAATTTAGGACCGGGACAACTAGCACAGATACGCAGTATTTT CASSQFRTGTTSTDTQYF
TRBJ2-1 15 TRBV6-5 NA TRBD2 TGTGCCAGCAGTCAGGCCGGGAGGGCCTACAATGAGCAGTTCTTC CASSQAGRAYNEQFF
TRBJ2-2 15 TRBV19 few TRBD2 TGTGCCAGTAGTATAGCGGCGGGAGCGGCCGGGGAGCTGTTTTTT CASSIAAGAAGELFF
TRBJ1-3 17 TRBV14 NA NA TGTGCCAGCAGCCCCCACCCCAGCGAGAGCTCTGGAAACACCATATATTTT CASSPHPSESSGNTIYF
TRBJ2-7 14 TRBV11-1 NA NA TGTGCCAGCAGCTTAAATGGCGGCATAAGTGAGCAGTACTTC CASSLNGGISEQYF
TRBJ1-1 15 TRBV18 once NA TGTGCCAGCTCACCCAGAGTCGACAGTTACACTGAAGCTTTCTTT CASSPRVDSYTEAFF
TRBJ2-2 14 TRBV5-4 NA NA TGTGCCAGCAGCTTGGAAACTAGATCCGGGGAGCTGTTTTTT CASSLETRSGELFF
TRBJ2-3 14 TRBV6-4 NA NA TGTGCCAGCAGTGACTACGGAGGCACAGATACGCAGTATTTT CASSDYGGTDTQYF
TRBJ2-5 14 TRBV5-1 few NA TGCGCCAGCAGCTTGGGGACAAGCCAAGAGACCCAGTACTTC CASSLGTSQETQYF
TRBJ2-7 15 TRBV7-3 NA NA TGTGCCAGCAGCCCCTCCCCCAGCGGCCCCTACGAGCAGTACTTC CASSPSPSGPYEQYF
TRBJ2-7 14 TRBV29-1 once TRBD1 TGCAGCGTTGTGGGGGACAGGGGTTCTTACGAGCAGTACTTC CSVVGDRGSYEQYF
TRBJ2-3 14 TRBV6-5 once NA TGTGCCAGCGGCCGCACAGGGAGCACAGATACGCAGTATTTT CASGRTGSTDTQYF
TRBJ2-1 14 TRBV29-1 NA TRBD2 TGCAGCGACTTTAGCGGGACGGGCGGCAATGAGCAGTTCTTC CSDFSGTGGNEQFF
TRBJ2-6 17 TRBV19 NA TRBD1 TGTGCCAGTAGTGCGAACAGGGGGCTGGTTGGGGCCAACGTCCTGACTTTC CASSANRGLVGANVLTF
TRBJ1-4 14 TRBV19 few NA TGTGCCAGTAGGAACAGGGCTTGGGCTGAAAAACTGTTTTTT CASRNRAWAEKLFF
TRBJ2-3 16 TRBV5-1 NA TRBD1 TGCGCCAGCAGCTTACCTGGACAGGGAAGCACAGATACGCAGTATTTT CASSLPGQGSTDTQYF
TRBJ1-2 14 TRBV27 NA NA TGTGCCAGCAGTCCCCCCGGGACACTCTATGGCTACACCTTC CASSPPGTLYGYTF
TRBJ2-7 15 TRBV5-4 NA TRBD2 TGTGCCAGCAGCCGCGGGACTAGCCAAACCTACGAGCAGTACTTC CASSRGTSQTYEQYF
TRBJ2-5 18 TRBV7-9 NA TRBD2 TGTGCCAGCAGCTTAGGGACTAGCGGGAGGACCGCTCAAGAGACCCAGTACTTC CASSLGTSGRTAQETQYF
TRBJ2-1 15 TRBV28 NA NA TGTGCCAGCAGTTTGACTAGTGGAATCTACAATGAGCAGTTCTTC CASSLTSGIYNEQFF
TRBJ2-7 17 TRBV29-1 NA NA TGCAGGTATGGTGTGGGACTTCGACTCCCGAGCTCCTACGAGCAGTACTTC CRYGVGLRLPSSYEQYF
TRBJ2-6 17 TRBV10-3 NA NA TGTGCCATCAGTGGTGGGGCAGCCCTCTCTGGGGCCAACGTCCTGACTTTC CAISGGAALSGANVLTF
TRBJ2-5 13 TRBV7-8 NA NA TGTGCCAGCAGCTTAGGGGAGATGGAGACCCAGTACTTC CASSLGEMETQYF
TRBJ2-7 18 TRBV5-1 NA TRBD2 TGCGCCAGCAGCTTGGGACTAGCGGGAGCTTGGAACCCCTACGAGCAGTACTTC CASSLGLAGAWNPYEQYF
TRBJ2-1 14 TRBV11-2 NA NA TGTGCCAGCAGCTTAGGACTATTGGGCAATGAGCAGTTCTTC CASSLGLLGNEQFF
TRBJ2-7 14 TRBV1 NA NA TGCACCCAGAAAAGCGGGAGGTTTACCTACGAGCAGTACTTC CTQKSGRFTYEQYF
TRBJ1-4 15 TRBV7-9 NA NA TGTGCCAGCAGCTCAGGGTTCGGGGGGGCTGAAAAACTGTTTTTT CASSSGFGGAEKLFF
TRBJ2-3 13 TRBV7-2 NA TRBD2 TGTGCCAGCAGCTTAGGCGGGAGAGATACGCAGTATTTT CASSLGGRDTQYF
TRBJ1-5 13 TRBV6-1 NA TRBD1 TGTGCCAGCATAGGGACAGGGGATCAGCCCCAGCATTTT CASIGTGDQPQHF